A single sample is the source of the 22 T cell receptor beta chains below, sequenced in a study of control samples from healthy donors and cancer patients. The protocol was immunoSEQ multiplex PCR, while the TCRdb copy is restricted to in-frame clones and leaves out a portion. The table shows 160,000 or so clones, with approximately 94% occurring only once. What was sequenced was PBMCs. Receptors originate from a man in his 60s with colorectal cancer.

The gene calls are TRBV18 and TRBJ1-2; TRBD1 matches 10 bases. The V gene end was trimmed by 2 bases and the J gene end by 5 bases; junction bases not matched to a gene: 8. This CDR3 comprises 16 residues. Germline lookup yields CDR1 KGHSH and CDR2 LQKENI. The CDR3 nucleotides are TGTGCCAGCTCACCAAGACAGGGGGCCCTTATTTATGGCTACACCTTC. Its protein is CASSPRQGALIYGYTF.

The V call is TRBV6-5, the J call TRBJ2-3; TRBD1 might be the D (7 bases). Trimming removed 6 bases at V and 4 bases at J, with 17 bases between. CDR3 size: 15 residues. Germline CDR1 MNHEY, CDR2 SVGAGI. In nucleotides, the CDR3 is TGTGCCAGCAGCACCCGGAGGGGGCGCGCAGATACGCAGTATTTT. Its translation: CASSTRRGRADTQYF.

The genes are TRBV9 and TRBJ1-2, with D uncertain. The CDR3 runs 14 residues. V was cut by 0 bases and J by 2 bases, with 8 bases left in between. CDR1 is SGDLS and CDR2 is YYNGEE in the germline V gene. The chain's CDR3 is CASSVVADNYGYTF. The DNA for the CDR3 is TGTGCCAGCAGCGTAGTGGCAGACAACTATGGCTACACCTTC.

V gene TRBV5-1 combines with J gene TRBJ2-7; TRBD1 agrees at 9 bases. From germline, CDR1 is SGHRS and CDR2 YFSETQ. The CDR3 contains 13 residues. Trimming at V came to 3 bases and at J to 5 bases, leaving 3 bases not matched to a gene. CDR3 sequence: CASSSDRGHEQYF. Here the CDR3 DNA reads TGCGCCAGCAGCTCGGACAGGGGACACGAGCAGTACTTC.

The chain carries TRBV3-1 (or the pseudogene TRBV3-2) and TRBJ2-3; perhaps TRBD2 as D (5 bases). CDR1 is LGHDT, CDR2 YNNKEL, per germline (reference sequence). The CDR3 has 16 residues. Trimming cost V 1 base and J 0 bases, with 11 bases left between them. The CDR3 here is CASSQGARTSTDTQYF. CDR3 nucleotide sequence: TGTGCCAGCAGCCAAGGGGCGAGGACTAGCACAGATACGCAGTATTTT.

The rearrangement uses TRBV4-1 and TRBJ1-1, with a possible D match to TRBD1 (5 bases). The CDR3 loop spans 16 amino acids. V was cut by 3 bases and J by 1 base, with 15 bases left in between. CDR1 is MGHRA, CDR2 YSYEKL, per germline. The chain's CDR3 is CASSHSPGAANTEAFF. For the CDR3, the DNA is TGCGCCAGCAGCCACTCCCCTGGGGCGGCGAACACTGAAGCTTTCTTT.

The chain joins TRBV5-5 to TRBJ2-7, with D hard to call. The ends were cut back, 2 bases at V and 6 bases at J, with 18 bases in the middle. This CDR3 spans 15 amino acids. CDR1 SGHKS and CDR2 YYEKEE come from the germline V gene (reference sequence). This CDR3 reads CASSFEYYRSLEQYF. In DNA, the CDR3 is TGTGCCAGCAGCTTCGAGTATTATAGGTCTCTCGAGCAGTACTTC.

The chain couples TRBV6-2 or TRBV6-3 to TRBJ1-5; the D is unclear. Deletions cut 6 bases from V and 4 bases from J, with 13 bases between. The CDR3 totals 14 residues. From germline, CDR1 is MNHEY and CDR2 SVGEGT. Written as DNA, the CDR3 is TGTGCCAGCAGCTTACAAGTGGCAAATCAGCCCCAGCATTTT. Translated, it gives CASSLQVANQPQHF.

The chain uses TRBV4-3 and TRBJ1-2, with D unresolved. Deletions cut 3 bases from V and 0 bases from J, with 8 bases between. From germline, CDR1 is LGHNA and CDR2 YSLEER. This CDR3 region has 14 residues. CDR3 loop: CASSQQVANYGYTF. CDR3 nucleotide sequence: TGCGCCAGCAGCCAGCAGGTAGCTAACTATGGCTACACCTTC.

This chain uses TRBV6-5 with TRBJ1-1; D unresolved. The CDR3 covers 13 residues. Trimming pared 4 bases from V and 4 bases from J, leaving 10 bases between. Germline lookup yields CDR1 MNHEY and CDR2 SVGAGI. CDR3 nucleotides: TGTGCCAGCAGTTTCGAGGGAGGCACTGAAGCTTTCTTT. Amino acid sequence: CASSFEGGTEAFF.

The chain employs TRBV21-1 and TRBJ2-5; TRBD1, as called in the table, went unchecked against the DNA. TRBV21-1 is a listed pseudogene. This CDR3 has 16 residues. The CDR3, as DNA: TGTGCCAGCAGCTATGGACAGGGTCGGTTCCAGGAGACCCAGTACTTC. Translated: CASSYGQGRFQETQYF.

This CDR3 is CASSDDKAGYYGYTF. CDR3 DNA: TGTGCCAGCAGTGATGACAAGGCTGGGTACTATGGCTACACCTTC. This chain links TRBV6-4 with TRBJ1-2; D remains unclear. This CDR3 comprises 15 residues. Per the germline V gene, CDR1 is MRHNA and CDR2 is SNTAGT. Between the trimmed V and J ends, which lost 3 bases and 3 bases, there was a span of 14 bases.

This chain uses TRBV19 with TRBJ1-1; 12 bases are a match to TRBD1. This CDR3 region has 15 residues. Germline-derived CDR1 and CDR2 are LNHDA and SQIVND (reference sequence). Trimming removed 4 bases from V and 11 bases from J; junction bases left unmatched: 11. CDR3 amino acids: CASSTFRDRGQVAFF. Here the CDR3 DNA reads TGTGCCAGTAGTACCTTTCGGGACAGGGGGCAAGTGGCTTTCTTT.

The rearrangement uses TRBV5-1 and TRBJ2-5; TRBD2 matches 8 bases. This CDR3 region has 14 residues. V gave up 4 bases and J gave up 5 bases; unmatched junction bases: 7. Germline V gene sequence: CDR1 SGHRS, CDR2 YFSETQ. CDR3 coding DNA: TGCGCCAGCAGCCCCGGGACTAGGGGGGAGACCCAGTACTTC. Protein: CASSPGTRGETQYF.

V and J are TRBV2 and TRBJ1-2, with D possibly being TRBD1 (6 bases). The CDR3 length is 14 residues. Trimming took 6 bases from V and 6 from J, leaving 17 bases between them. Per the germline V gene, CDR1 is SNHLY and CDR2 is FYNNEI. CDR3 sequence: CASRRTGTPNGYTF. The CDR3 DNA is TGTGCCAGCAGACGAACCGGGACACCAAATGGCTACACCTTC.

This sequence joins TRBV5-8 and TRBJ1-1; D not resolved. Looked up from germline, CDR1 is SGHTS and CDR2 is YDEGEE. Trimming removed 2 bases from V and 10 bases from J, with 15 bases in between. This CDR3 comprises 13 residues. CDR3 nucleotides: TGTGCCAGCAGCTTAATGTCTGGGAGGGTAGCTTTCTTT. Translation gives CASSLMSGRVAFF.

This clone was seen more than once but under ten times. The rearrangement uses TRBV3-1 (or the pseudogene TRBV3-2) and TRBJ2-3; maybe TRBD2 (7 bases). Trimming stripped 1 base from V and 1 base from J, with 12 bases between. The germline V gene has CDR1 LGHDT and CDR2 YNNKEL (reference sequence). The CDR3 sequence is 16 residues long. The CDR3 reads CASSQGRGGRTDTQYF. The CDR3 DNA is TGTGCCAGCAGCCAAGGAAGGGGGGGCCGCACAGATACGCAGTATTTT.

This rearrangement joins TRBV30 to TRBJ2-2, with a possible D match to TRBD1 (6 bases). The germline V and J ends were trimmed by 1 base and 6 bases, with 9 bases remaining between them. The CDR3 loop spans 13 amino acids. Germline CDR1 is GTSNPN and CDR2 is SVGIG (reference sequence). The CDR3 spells CAWSGQEAGELFF. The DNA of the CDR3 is TGTGCCTGGAGTGGACAGGAGGCCGGGGAGCTGTTTTTT.

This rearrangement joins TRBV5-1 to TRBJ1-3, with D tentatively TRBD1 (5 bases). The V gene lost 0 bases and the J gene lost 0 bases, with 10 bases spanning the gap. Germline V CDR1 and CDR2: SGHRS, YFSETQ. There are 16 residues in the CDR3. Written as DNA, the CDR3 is TGCGCCAGCAGCTTGGCCGGGGCCTACTCTGGAAACACCATATATTTT. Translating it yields CASSLAGAYSGNTIYF.

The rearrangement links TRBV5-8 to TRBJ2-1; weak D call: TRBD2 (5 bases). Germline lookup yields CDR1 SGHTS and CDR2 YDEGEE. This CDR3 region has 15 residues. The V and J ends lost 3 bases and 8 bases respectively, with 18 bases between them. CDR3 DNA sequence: TGTGCCAGCAGCTCACCCGGGCAGAGGGTCGATGAGCAGTTCTTC. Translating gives CASSSPGQRVDEQFF.

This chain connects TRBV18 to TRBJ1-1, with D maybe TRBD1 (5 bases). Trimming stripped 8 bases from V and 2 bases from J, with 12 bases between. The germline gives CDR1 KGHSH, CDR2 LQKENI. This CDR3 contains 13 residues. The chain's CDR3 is CASKEDINTEAFF. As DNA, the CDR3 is TGTGCCAGCAAAGAGGACATTAACACTGAAGCTTTCTTT.

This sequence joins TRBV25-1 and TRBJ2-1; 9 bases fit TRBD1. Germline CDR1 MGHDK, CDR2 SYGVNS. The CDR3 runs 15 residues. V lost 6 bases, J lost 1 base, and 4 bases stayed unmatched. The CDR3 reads CASSGDRVSYNEQFF. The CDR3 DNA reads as TGTGCCAGCAGCGGGGACAGGGTGTCCTACAATGAGCAGTTCTTC.